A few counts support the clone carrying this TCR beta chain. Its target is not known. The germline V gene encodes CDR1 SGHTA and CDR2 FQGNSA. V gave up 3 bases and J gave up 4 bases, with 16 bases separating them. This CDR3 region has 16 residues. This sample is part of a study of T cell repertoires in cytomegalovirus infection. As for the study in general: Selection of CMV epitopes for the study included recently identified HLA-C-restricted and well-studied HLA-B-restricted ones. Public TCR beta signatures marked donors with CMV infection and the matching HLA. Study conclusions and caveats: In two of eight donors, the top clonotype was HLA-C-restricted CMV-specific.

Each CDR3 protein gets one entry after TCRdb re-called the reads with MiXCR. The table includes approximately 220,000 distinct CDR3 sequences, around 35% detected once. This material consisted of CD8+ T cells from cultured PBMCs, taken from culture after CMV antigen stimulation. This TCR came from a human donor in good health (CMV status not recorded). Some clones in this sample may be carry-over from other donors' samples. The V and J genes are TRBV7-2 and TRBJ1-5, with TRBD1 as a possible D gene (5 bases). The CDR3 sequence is CASSFTGPASNQPQHF. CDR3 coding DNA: TGTGCCAGCAGCTTTACAGGTCCGGCCTCAAATCAGCCCCAGCATTTT.